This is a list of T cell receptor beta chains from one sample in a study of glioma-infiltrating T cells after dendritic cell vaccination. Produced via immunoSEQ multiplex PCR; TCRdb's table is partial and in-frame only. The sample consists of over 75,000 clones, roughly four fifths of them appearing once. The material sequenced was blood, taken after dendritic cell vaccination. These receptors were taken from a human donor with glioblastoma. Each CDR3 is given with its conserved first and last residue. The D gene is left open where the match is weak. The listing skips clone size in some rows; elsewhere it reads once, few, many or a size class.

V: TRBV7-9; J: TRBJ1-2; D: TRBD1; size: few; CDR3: CASSTWDREGYTF; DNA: TGTGCCAGCAGCACTTGGGACAGGGAGGGCTACACCTTC
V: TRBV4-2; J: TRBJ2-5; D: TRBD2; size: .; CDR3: CASSQETSGGSETQYF; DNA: TGTGCCAGCAGCCAAGAAACTAGCGGGGGCTCGGAGACCCAGTACTTC
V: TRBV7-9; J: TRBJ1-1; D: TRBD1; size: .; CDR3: CASSLDYRGTNTEAFF; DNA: TGTGCCAGCAGCTTAGATTACAGGGGAACGAACACTGAAGCTTTCTTT
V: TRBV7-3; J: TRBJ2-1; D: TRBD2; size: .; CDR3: CASSLGTSGSYEQFF; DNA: TGTGCCAGCAGCTTAGGGACTAGCGGGAGCTATGAGCAGTTCTTC
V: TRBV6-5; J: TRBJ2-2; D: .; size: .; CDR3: CASSPNREYTGELFF; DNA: TGTGCCAGCAGTCCCAACAGAGAATACACCGGGGAGCTGTTTTTT
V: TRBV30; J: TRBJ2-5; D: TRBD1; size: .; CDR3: CAWSVYGTGAETQYF; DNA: TGTGCCTGGAGTGTATATGGGACAGGGGCAGAGACCCAGTACTTC
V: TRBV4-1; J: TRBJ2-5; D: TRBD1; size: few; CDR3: CASNAPGQGAETQYF; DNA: TGCGCCAGCAACGCCCCGGGACAGGGTGCAGAGACCCAGTACTTC
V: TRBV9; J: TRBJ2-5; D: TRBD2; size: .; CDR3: CASSEREGGETQYF; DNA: TGTGCCAGCAGCGAGCGGGAGGGAGGGGAGACCCAGTACTTC
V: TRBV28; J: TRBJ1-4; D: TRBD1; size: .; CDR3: CASSLFAGQGEDEKLFF; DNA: TGTGCCAGCAGTTTATTCGCGGGACAGGGGGAGGATGAAAAACTGTTTTTT
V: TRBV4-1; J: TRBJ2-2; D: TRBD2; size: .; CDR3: CASSQASGGSGELFF; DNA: TGCGCCAGCAGCCAAGCTAGCGGGGGGAGCGGGGAGCTGTTTTTT
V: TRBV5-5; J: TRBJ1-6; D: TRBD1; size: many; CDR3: CASRDGQGLLSSYNSPLHF; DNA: TGTGCCAGCAGGGATGGACAGGGCCTCCTAAGCTCCTATAATTCACCCCTCCACTTT
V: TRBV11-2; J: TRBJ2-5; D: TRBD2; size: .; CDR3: CASSLEPAGAQETQYF; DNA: TGTGCCAGCAGCTTAGAGCCAGCGGGGGCTCAAGAGACCCAGTACTTC
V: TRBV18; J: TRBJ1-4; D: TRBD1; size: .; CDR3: CASSPGDSNEKLFF; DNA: TGTGCCAGCTCACCAGGGGACAGTAATGAAAAACTGTTTTTT
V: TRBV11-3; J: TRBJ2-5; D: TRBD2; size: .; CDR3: CASSSGNSGVQETQYF; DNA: TGTGCCAGCAGCTCAGGGAACAGCGGGGTCCAAGAGACCCAGTACTTC
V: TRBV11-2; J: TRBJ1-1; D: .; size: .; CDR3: CASSPIRGGNPEAFF; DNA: TGTGCCAGCAGCCCAATCCGGGGGGGAAACCCTGAAGCTTTCTTT
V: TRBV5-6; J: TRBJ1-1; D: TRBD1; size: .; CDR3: CATRGGTGAENTEAFF; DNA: TGTGCCACTCGCGGGGGGACAGGGGCTGAGAACACTGAAGCTTTCTTT
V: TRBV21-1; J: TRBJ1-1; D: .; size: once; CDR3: CASSKSATRDRNTEAFF; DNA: TGTGCCAGCAGCAAAAGCGCCACAAGGGACAGGAACACTGAAGCTTTCTTT
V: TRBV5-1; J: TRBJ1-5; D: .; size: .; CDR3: CASSPGQPNQPQHF; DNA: TGCGCCAGCAGCCCTGGACAGCCCAATCAGCCCCAGCATTTT
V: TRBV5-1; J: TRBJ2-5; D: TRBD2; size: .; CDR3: CASSLALGLAGQETQYF; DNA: TGCGCCAGCAGCTTGGCCCTCGGACTAGCGGGACAAGAGACCCAGTACTTC
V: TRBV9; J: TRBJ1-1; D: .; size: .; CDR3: CASSTGLSDTEAFF; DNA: TGTGCCAGCAGCACCGGACTGTCAGACACTGAAGCTTTCTTT
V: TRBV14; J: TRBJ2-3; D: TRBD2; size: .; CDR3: CASSKGLAGNTDTQYF; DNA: TGTGCCAGCAGCAAGGGGCTAGCGGGGAACACAGATACGCAGTATTTT
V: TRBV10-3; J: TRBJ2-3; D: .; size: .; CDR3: CAIRSVSTDTQYF; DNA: TGTGCCATCAGGTCGGTAAGCACAGATACGCAGTATTTT
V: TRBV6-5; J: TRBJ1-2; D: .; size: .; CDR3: CATLGEGSNYGYTF; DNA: TGTGCCACCCTGGGGGAGGGGTCTAACTATGGCTACACCTTC
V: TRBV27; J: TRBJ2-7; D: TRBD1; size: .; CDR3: CASRTLQGHRITYEQYF; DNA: TGTGCCAGCAGGACATTACAGGGGCACCGGATCACCTACGAGCAGTACTTC
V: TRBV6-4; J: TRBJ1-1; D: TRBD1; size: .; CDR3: CASKQGDLNTEAFF; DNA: TGTGCCAGCAAACAGGGGGATTTGAACACTGAAGCTTTCTTT
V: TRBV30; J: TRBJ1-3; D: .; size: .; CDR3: CAWTRSSGNTIYF; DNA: TGTGCCTGGACGCGGTCCTCTGGAAACACCATATATTTT
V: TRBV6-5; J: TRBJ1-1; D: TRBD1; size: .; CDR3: CASSYGTGRRNTEAFF; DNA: TGTGCCAGCAGTTACGGGACAGGGAGAAGGAACACTGAAGCTTTCTTT
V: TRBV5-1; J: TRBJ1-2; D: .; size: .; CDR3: CASSLGAGNNYGYTF; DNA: TGCGCCAGCAGCTTGGGAGCAGGGAATAACTATGGCTACACCTTC
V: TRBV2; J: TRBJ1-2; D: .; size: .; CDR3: CASSEDSFYGYTF; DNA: TGTGCCAGCAGTGAGGACAGTTTCTATGGCTACACCTTC
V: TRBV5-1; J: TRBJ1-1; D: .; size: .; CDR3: CASSLTPTGENEAFF; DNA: TGCGCCAGCAGCCTGACCCCGACAGGAGAAAATGAAGCTTTCTTT
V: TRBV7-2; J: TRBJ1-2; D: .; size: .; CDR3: CASSFRVPGYTF; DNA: TGTGCCAGCAGCTTTCGGGTGCCCGGCTACACCTTC
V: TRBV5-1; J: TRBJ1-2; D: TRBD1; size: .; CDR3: CASSTGQKASGYTF; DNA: TGCGCCAGCAGCACGGGACAGAAGGCGAGTGGCTACACCTTC
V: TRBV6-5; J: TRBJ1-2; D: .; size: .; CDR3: CATRREASYGYTF; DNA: TGTGCCACCCGTCGAGAGGCTTCCTATGGCTACACCTTC
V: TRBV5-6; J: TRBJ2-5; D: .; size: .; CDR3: CASSRTPEETQYF; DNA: TGTGCCAGCTCCCGGACTCCTGAAGAGACCCAGTACTTC
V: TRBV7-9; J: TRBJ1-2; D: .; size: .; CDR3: CASSRKRTETINYGYTF; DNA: TGTGCCAGCAGCCGAAAAAGGACAGAGACGATAAACTATGGCTACACCTTC
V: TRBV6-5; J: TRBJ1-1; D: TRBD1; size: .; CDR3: CASSWGGQGGNTEAFF; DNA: TGTGCCAGCAGTTGGGGGGGACAGGGGGGAAACACTGAAGCTTTCTTT
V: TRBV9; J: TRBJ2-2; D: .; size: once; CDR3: CASSKLGGLNTGELFF; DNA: TGTGCCAGCAGTAAGTTGGGGGGGCTAAACACCGGGGAGCTGTTTTTT
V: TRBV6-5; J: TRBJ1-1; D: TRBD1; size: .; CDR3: CASSYSRGGKTEAFF; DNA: TGTGCCAGCAGTTACTCGAGAGGGGGCAAGACTGAAGCTTTCTTT
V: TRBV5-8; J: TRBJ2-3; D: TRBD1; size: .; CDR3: CASSLGAGGTDTQYF; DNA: TGTGCCAGCAGCCTAGGGGCAGGGGGTACAGATACGCAGTATTTT
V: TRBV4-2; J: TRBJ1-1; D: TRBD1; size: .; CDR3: CASSRMGQGLNTEAFF; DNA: TGTGCCAGCAGCCGGATGGGACAGGGGCTGAACACTGAAGCTTTCTTT
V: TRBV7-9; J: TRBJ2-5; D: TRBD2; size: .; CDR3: CASSLLGGETQYF; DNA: TGTGCCAGCAGCTTATTGGGGGGGGAGACCCAGTACTTC
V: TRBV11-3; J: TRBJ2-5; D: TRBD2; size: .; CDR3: CASSLAYARGGLQETQYF; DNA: TGTGCCAGCAGCTTAGCCTACGCTCGCGGGGGGCTACAAGAGACCCAGTACTTC
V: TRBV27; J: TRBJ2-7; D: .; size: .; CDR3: CASSLISSASYEQYF; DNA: TGTGCCAGCAGTTTAATTTCTAGCGCCTCCTACGAGCAGTACTTC
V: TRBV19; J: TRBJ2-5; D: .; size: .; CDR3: CASSGDNEETQYF; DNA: TGTGCCAGTAGTGGGGACAATGAGGAGACCCAGTACTTC
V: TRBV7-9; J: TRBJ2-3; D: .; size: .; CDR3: CASSNRDNLNTDTQYF; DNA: TGTGCCAGCAGCAACCGGGACAACCTAAACACAGATACGCAGTATTTT
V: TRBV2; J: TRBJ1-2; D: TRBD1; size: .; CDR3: CASSGRGRGGYTF; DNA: TGTGCCAGCAGTGGCAGGGGGCGAGGTGGCTACACCTTC
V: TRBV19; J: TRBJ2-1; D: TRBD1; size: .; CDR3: CASARDRGTYNEQFF; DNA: TGTGCCAGTGCTCGGGACAGGGGAACCTACAATGAGCAGTTCTTC
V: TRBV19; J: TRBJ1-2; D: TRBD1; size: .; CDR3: CASSPRDRANYGYTF; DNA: TGTGCCAGTAGTCCCCGGGACAGAGCTAACTATGGCTACACCTTC
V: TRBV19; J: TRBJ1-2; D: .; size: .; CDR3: CASNHQGNNYGYTF; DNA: TGTGCCAGTAACCACCAGGGAAATAACTATGGCTACACCTTC
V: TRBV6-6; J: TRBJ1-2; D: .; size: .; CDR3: CASSYQTGDNYGYTF; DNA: TGTGCCAGCAGTTACCAAACCGGGGATAACTATGGCTACACCTTC
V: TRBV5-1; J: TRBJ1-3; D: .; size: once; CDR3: CASSLGQGTGNTIYF; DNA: TGCGCCAGCAGCTTAGGCCAGGGTACTGGAAACACCATATATTTT
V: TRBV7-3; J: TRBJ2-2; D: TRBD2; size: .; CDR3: CASSLNGRGNTGELFF; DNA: TGTGCCAGCAGCTTAAACGGGAGGGGCAACACCGGGGAGCTGTTTTTT
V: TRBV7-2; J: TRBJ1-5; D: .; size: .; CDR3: CASSVQGLNQPQHF; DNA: TGTGCCAGCAGCGTCCAGGGGCTCAATCAGCCCCAGCATTTT
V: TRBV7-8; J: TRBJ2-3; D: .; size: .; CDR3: CASSSRGLLAQDTQYF; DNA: TGTGCCAGCAGCTCCCGGGGCTTACTAGCACAAGATACGCAGTATTTT
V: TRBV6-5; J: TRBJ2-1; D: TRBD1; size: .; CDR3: CASCPRGLGPNEQFF; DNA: TGTGCCAGCTGCCCCAGGGGGCTTGGACCCAATGAGCAGTTCTTC
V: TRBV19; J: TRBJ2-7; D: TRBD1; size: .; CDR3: CASSSRDRGAYEQYF; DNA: TGTGCCAGTAGTTCCCGGGACAGGGGGGCCTACGAGCAGTACTTC
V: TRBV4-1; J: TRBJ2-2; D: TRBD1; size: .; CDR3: CASSQGLPETGGFGELFF; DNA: TGCGCCAGCAGCCAAGGTCTCCCCGAGACAGGGGGCTTTGGGGAGCTGTTTTTT
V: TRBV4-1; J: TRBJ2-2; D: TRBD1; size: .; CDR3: CASSRGTGNTGELFF; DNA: TGCGCCAGCAGCCGGGGGACAGGGAACACCGGGGAGCTGTTTTTT
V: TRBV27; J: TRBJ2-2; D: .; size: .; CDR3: CASSFTETGELFF; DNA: TGTGCCAGCAGTTTTACAGAAACCGGGGAGCTGTTTTTT